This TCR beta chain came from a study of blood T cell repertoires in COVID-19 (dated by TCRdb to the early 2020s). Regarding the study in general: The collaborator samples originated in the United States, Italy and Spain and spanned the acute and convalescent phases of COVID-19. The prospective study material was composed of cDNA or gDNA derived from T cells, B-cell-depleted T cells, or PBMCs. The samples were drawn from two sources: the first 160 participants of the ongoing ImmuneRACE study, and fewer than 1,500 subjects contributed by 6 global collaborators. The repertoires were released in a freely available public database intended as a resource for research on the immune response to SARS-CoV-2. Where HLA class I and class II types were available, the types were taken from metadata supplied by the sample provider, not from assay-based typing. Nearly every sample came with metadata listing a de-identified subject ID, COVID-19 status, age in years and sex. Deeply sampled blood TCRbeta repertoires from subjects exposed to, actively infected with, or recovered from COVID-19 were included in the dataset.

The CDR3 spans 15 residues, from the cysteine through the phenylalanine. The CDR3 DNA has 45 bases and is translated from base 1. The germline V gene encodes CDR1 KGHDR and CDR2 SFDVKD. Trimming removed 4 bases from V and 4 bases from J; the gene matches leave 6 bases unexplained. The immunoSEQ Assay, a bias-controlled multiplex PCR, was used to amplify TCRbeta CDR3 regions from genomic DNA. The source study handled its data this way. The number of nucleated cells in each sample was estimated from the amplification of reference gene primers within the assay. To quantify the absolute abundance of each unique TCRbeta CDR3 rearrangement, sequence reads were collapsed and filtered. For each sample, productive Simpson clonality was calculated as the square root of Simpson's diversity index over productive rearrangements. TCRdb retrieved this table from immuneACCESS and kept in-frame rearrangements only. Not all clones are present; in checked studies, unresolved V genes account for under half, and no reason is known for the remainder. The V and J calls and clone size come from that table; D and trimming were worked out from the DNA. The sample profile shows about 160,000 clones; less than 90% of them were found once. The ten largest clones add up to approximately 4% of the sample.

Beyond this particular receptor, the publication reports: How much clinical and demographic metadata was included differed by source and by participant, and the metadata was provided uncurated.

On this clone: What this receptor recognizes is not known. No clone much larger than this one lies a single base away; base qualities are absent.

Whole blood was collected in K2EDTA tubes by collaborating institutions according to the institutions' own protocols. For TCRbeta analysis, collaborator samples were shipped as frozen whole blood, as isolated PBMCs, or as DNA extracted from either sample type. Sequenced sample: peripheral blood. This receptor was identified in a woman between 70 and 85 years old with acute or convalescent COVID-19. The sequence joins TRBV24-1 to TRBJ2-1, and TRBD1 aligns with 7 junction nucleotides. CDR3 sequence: CATSDPGQPYNEQFF. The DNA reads TGTGCCACCAGTGACCCGGGACAGCCGTACAATGAGCAGTTCTTC.